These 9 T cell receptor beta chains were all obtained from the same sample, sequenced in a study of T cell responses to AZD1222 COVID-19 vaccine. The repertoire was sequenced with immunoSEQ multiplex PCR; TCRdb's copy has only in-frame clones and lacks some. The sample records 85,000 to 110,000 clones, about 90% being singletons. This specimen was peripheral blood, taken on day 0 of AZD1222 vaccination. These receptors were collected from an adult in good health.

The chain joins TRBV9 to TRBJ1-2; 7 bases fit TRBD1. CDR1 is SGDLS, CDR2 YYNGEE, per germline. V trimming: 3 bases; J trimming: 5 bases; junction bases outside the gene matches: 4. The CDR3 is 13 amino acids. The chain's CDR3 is CASSAGTVYGYTF. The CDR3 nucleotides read TGTGCCAGCAGCGCCGGGACAGTTTATGGCTACACCTTC. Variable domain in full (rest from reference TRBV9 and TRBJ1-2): DSGVTQTPKHLITATGQRVTLRCSPRSGDLSVYWYQQSLDQGLQFLIQYYNGEERAKGNILERFSAQQFPDLHSELNLSSLELGDSALYFCASSAGTVYGYTFGSGTRLTVV.

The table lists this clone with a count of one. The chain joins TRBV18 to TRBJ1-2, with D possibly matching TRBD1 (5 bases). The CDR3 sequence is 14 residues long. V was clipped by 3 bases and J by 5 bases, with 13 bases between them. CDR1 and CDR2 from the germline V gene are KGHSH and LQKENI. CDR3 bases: TGTGCCAGCTCACCTCGGACGGAGGGGTATGGCTACACCTTC. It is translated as CASSPRTEGYGYTF. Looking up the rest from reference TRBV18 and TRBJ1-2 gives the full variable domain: NAGVMQNPRHLVRRRGQEARLRCSPMKGHSHVYWYRQLPEEGLKFMVYLQKENIIDESGMPKERFSAEFPKEGPSILRIQQVVRGDSAAYFCASSPRTEGYGYTFGSGTRLTVV.

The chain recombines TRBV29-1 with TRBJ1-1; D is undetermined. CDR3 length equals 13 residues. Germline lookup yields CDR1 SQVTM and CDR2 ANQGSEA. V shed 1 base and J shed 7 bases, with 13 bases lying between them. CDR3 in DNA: TGCAGCGTTGAAGGGGTTAGTACCGATGAAGCTTTCTTT. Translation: CSVEGVSTDEAFF.

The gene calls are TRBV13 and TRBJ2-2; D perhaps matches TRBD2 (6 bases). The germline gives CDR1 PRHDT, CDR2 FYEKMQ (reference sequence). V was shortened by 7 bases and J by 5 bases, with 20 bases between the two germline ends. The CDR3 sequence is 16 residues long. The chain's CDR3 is CASTTLVGGLTGELFF. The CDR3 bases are TGTGCCAGCACCACCTTAGTGGGGGGACTTACCGGGGAGCTGTTTTTT.

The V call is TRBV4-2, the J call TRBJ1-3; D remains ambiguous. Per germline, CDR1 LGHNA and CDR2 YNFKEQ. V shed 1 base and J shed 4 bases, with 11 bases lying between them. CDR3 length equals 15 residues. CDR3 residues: CASSQGRMAGNTIYF. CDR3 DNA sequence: TGTGCCAGCAGCCAAGGGAGGATGGCAGGAAACACCATATATTTT.

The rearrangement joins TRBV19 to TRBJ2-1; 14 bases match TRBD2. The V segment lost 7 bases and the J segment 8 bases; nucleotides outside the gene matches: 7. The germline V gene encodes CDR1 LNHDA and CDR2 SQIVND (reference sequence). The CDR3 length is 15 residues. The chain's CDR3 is CASNPTSGGADEQFF. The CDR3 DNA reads TGTGCCAGTAACCCGACTAGCGGGGGGGCCGATGAGCAGTTCTTC.

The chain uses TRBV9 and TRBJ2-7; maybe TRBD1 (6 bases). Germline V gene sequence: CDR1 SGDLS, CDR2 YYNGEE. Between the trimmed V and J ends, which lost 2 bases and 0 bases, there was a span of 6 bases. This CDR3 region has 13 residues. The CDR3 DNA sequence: TGTGCCAGCAGCGTGGACAGCTCCTACGAGCAGTACTTC. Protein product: CASSVDSSYEQYF. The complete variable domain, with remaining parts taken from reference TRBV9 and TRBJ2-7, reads DSGVTQTPKHLITATGQRVTLRCSPRSGDLSVYWYQQSLDQGLQFLIQYYNGEERAKGNILERFSAQQFPDLHSELNLSSLELGDSALYFCASSVDSSYEQYFGPGTRLTVT.

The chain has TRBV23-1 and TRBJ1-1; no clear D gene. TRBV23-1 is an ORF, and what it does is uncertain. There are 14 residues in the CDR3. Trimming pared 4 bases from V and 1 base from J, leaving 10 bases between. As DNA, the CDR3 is TGCGCCAGCAGTCCACGCATCCGGAACACTGAAGCTTTCTTT. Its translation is CASSPRIRNTEAFF.

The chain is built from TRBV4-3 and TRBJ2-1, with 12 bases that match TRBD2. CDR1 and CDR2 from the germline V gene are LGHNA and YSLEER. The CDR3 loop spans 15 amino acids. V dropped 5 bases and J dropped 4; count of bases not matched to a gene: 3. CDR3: CASSSTSGGYNEQFF. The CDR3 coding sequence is TGCGCCAGCAGCTCCACTAGCGGGGGGTACAATGAGCAGTTCTTC.